The rows below give T cell receptor beta chains drawn from one sample of a study of shared clonotypes between healthy human individuals. TCRdb's table, derived via immunoSEQ multiplex PCR, lists solely in-frame clones and lacks some. The data contain millions of clones, about 95% of them singletons. The material sequenced was naive CD4+ T cells sorted from blood. The receptor set was obtained from a man aged 18-30 years in good health. The CDR3 runs from the conserved cysteine through the conserved F or W. The D gene is left open where the match is weak. Some rows mark clone size as missing; the rest say once, few, many or name a class of expanded clone.

j_gene	d_gene	v_gene	abundance	CDR3nt	CDR3aa
TRBJ2-7	NA	TRBV7-8	NA	TGTGCCAGCAGGATAACAGGGATCTCCTACGAGCAGTACTTC	CASRITGISYEQYF
TRBJ2-7	NA	TRBV11-2	NA	TGTGCCAGCAGCAACCGGGACCGACCTCCCTACGAGCAGTACTTC	CASSNRDRPPYEQYF
TRBJ2-7	NA	TRBV6-6	once	TGTGCCAGCAGCCGGGACGCCCCCTACGAGCAGTACTTC	CASSRDAPYEQYF
TRBJ2-3	NA	TRBV28	NA	TGTGCCAGCAGTGAGGGGGCTAGCGGAGGGACGCAGTATTTT	CASSEGASGGTQYF
TRBJ2-2	NA	TRBV11-3	NA	TGTGCCAGCAGCCTAGACAGGAGGACCGGGGAGCTGTTTTTT	CASSLDRRTGELFF
TRBJ2-1	TRBD1	TRBV27	NA	TGTGCCAGCAGTCAGAGGGGGCATGAGCAGTTCTTC	CASSQRGHEQFF
TRBJ1-2	TRBD1	TRBV6-1	NA	TGTGCCAGCAGTACCGGGACAGGGGTCTATGGCTACACCTTC	CASSTGTGVYGYTF
TRBJ2-7	NA	TRBV7-8	NA	TGTGCCAGCAGCTTAGGTTGGGTGTCGGACGAGCAGTACTTC	CASSLGWVSDEQYF
TRBJ2-7	NA	TRBV6-1	NA	TGTGCCAGCAGTGAAGGGGGAGGTTACTCCTACGAGCAGTACTTC	CASSEGGGYSYEQYF
TRBJ1-6	NA	TRBV7-9	NA	TGTGCCAGCAGCTTACAGGGGTCCGGGACATTCCATTCACCCCTCCACTTT	CASSLQGSGTFHSPLHF
TRBJ2-1	NA	TRBV30	NA	TGTGCCTCGCCCCTCCACGGCAATGAGCAGTTCTTC	CASPLHGNEQFF
TRBJ1-4	NA	TRBV5-1	NA	TGCGCCAGCAGCTTTTTTGCCACAGCTAATGAAAAACTGTTTTTT	CASSFFATANEKLFF
TRBJ2-7	NA	TRBV10-1	NA	TGCGCCAGCAGTGAGTCTGGCGATCCCTTACAATACGAGCAGTACTTC	CASSESGDPLQYEQYF
TRBJ2-7	NA	TRBV2	NA	TGTGCCAGCAAACCCAGGGTCTCCCTTTCCCCATTGTTC	CASKPRVSLSPLF
TRBJ1-1	NA	TRBV5-1	NA	TGCGCCAGCAGGCGCCGGGGGTCGGAGAACACTGAAGCTTTCTTT	CASRRRGSENTEAFF
TRBJ1-6	NA	TRBV19	NA	TGTGCCAGTAGTATCGAGGGGAACTCCTATAATTCACCCCTCCACTTT	CASSIEGNSYNSPLHF
TRBJ1-1	NA	TRBV2	NA	TGTGCCAGCAGTGAAACTTTGGGCACTGAAGCTTTCTTT	CASSETLGTEAFF
TRBJ1-6	NA	TRBV19	NA	TGTGCCAGTAGTATAACCCCCGGTAATTCACCCCTCCACTTT	CASSITPGNSPLHF
TRBJ1-2	TRBD1	TRBV30	once	TGTGCCTGGAGTGTTTCGGTCAGGGGGGGCTATGGCTACACCTTC	CAWSVSVRGGYGYTF
TRBJ2-7	NA	TRBV20-1	NA	TGCAGTGCACGTCCGTCCTACGAGCAGTACTTC	CSARPSYEQYF
TRBJ2-1	TRBD2	TRBV10-1	NA	TGCGCCAGCGGGAGGACTAGCGGGGCACTCAATGAGCAGTTCTTC	CASGRTSGALNEQFF
TRBJ1-4	NA	TRBV5-1	NA	TGCGCCAGCAGCTTCCATCAGGGGTCCCAGAGTGAAAAACTGTTTTTT	CASSFHQGSQSEKLFF